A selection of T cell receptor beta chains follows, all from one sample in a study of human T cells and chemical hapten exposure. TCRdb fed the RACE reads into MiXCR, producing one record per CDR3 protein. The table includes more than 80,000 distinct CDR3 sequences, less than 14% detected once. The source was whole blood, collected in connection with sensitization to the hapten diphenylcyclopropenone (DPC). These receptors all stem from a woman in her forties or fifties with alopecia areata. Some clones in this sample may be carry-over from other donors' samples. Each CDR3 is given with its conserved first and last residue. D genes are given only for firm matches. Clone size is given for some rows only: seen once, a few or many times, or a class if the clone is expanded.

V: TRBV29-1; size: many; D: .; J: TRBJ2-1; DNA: TGCAGCGCAGAAGGCGGTCCGAGCTCCTACAATGAGCAGTTCTTC; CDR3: CSAEGGPSSYNEQFF
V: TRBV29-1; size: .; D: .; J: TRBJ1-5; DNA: TGCAGCGTAGCAGACGGGAATCAGCCCCAGCATTTT; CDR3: CSVADGNQPQHF
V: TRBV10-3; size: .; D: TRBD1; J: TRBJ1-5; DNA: TGTGCCATCAGAGGACAGGTCGCCGGGCCCCAGCATTTT; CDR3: CAIRGQVAGPQHF
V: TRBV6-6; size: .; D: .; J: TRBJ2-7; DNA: TGTGCCAGCAGTTATAGGCCGACCTACGAGCAGTACTTC; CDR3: CASSYRPTYEQYF
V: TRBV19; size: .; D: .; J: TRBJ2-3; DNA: TGTGCCAGTAGCGAAACCACAGATACGCAGTATTTT; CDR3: CASSETTDTQYF
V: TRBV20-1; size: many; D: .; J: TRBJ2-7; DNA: TGCAGTGCTAGCCAAGGACAGCCCTACGAGCAGTACTTC; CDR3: CSASQGQPYEQYF
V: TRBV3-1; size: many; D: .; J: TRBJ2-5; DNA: TGTGCCAGCAGCCAAGAAAAAAGGACCCAGTACTTC; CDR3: CASSQEKRTQYF
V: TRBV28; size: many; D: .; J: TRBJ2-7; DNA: TGTGCCGCGGAAGGGGCCTCCTACGAGCAGTACTTC; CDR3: CAAEGASYEQYF
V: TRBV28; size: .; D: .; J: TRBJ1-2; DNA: TGTGCCAGCAGTTCCCCCCTCTATGGCTACACCTTC; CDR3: CASSSPLYGYTF
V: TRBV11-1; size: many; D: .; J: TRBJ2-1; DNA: TGTGCCAGCAGCTCCGACTACAATGAGCAGTTCTTC; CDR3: CASSSDYNEQFF
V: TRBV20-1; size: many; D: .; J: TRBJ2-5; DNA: TGCAGTGCTGAGGGGCGGGTAGAGACCCAGTACTTC; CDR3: CSAEGRVETQYF
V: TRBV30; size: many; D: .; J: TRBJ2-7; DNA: TGTGCCTGGAGTGTACAGGCAGGGAGCAACTACGAGCAGTACTTC; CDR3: CAWSVQAGSNYEQYF
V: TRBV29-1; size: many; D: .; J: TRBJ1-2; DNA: TGCAGCGCCCCGGTAGCGGGTGAGGGTGGCTACACCTTC; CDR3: CSAPVAGEGGYTF
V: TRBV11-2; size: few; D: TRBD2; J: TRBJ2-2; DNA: TGTGCCAGCAGCCCCAGCGGGAACTTGAACACCGGGGAGCTGTTTTTT; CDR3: CASSPSGNLNTGELFF
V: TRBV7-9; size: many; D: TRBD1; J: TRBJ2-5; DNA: TGTGCCAGCAATCTAATGACAGGGGGTCAAGAGACCCAGTACTTC; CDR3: CASNLMTGGQETQYF
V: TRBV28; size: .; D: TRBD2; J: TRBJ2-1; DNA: TGTGCCAGCAGTCCTCCTAGCGGGAGGGCTCAGTTCAATGAGCAGTTCTTC; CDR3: CASSPPSGRAQFNEQFF
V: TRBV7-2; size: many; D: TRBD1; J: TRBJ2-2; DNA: TGTGCCAGCAGCTTAGCGGCACAGGGGAGCACCGGGGAGCTGTTTTTT; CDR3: CASSLAAQGSTGELFF
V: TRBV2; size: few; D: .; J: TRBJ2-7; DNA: TGTGCCAGCAGTGAATTTCCCGCGGGGGAGCAGTACTTC; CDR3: CASSEFPAGEQYF
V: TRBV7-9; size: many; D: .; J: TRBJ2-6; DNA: TGTGCCAGCAGCTCTGACGGGGCAACGGGCGTCCTGACTTTC; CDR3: CASSSDGATGVLTF
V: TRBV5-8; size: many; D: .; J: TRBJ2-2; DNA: TGTGCCAGCAGCCCCGGGATACTAACCACCGGGGAGCTGTTTTTT; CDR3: CASSPGILTTGELFF
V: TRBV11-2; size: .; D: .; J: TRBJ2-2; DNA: TGTGCCAGCAGCTTAGAAGGAGGGGTCCCCGGGGAGCTGTTTTTT; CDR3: CASSLEGGVPGELFF
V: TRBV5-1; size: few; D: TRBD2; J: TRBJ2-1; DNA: TGCGCCAGCAGCTTGGAACTAGCGGTGTACTATGAGCAGTTCTTC; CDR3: CASSLELAVYYEQFF
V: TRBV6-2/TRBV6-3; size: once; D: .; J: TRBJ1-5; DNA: TGTGCCAGCAGGACCACAGGGTACGGTCAGCCCCAGCATTTT; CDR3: CASRTTGYGQPQHF
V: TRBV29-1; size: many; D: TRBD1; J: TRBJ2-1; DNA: TGCAGCGCAAAGAACAGGGGCCCTTACAATGAGCAGTTCTTC; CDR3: CSAKNRGPYNEQFF
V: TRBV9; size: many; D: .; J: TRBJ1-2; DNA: TGTGCCAGCAGCGTAGAGATTCAGGACTATGGCTACACCTTC; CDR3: CASSVEIQDYGYTF
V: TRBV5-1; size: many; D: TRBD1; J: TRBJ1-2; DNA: TGCGCCAGCAGCTTGGAAGTACGACAGGGAAATGGCTACACCTTC; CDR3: CASSLEVRQGNGYTF
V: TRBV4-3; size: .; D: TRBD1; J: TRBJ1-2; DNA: TGCGCCAGCAGCCAAGATGGGACAGGGTCTAACTATGGCTACACCTTC; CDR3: CASSQDGTGSNYGYTF
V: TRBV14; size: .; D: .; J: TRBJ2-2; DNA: TGTGCCAGCAGCCAGAGTAACGTCGGGGAGCTGTTTTTT; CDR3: CASSQSNVGELFF
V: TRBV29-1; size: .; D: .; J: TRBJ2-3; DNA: TGCAGCGTTCCCGGCCGAAGCACAGATACGCAGTATTTT; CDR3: CSVPGRSTDTQYF
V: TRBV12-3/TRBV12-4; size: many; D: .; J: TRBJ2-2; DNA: TGTGCCAGCAGTTTTCGGACTTGGACAAGCACCGGGGAGCTGTTTTTT; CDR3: CASSFRTWTSTGELFF
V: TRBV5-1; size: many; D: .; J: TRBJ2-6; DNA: TGCGCCAGCAGCTTTGGACCCCCCTCTGGGGCCAACGTCCTGACTTTC; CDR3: CASSFGPPSGANVLTF
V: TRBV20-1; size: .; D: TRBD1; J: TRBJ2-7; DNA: TGCAGTGCTAGAGCCGAGTATGACAGGGACTACGAGCAGTACTTC; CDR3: CSARAEYDRDYEQYF
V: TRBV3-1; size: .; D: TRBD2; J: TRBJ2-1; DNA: TGTGCCAGCAGCTGGAGCGGGAGAACCTACAATGAGCAGTTCTTC; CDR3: CASSWSGRTYNEQFF
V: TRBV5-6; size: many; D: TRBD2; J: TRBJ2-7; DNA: TGTGCCAGCAGCTTAGCGGGAAAATCCTACGAGCAGTACTTC; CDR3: CASSLAGKSYEQYF
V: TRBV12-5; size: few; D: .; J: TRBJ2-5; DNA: TGTGCTAGTGGCCTGGAATGGGGGCGGACGGAGACCCAGTACTTC; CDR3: CASGLEWGRTETQYF
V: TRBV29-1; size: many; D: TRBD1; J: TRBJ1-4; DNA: TGCAGCGTTGAGGGGACAGGGGGCGCGGGTGAAAAACTGTTTTTT; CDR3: CSVEGTGGAGEKLFF
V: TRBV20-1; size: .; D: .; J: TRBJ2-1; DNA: TGCAGTGCTAGAGGAGGGAGGTCCTACAATGAGCAGTTCTTC; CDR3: CSARGGRSYNEQFF
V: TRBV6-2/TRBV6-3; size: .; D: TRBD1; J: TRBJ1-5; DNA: TGTGCCAGCACGGGACAGGAGGTTCAGCCCCAGCATTTT; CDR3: CASTGQEVQPQHF
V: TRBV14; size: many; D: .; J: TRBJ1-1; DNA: TGTGCCAGCAGCCGAAGTCCTGAAGCTTTCTTT; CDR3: CASSRSPEAFF
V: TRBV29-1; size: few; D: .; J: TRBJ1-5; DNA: TGCAGCGCCAGGGAGAGCAATCAGCCCCAGCATTTT; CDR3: CSARESNQPQHF
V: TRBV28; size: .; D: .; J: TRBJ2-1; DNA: TGTGCCAGCAGTGGAATCGGGCTGAGCAATGAGCAGTTCTTC; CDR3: CASSGIGLSNEQFF